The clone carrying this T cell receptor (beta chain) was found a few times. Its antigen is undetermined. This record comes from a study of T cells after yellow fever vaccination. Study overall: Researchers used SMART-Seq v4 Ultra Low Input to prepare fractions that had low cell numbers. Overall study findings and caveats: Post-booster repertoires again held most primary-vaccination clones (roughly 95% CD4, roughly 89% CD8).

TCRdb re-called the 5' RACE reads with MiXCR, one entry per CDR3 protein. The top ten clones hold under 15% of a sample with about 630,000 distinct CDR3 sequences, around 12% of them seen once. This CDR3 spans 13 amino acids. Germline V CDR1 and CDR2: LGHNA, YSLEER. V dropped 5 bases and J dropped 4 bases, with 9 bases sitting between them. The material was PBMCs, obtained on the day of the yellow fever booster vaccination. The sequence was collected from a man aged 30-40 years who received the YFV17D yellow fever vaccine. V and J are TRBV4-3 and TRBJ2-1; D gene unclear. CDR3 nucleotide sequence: TGCGCCAGCAGCTTAAAATCATACAATGAGCAGTTCTTC. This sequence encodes CASSLKSYNEQFF.